This TCR beta chain was sequenced in a study of post-analysis software for immune sequencing data. Study context: Included among the disease courses, which were recorded for the cohort, were relapsing-remitting, secondary progressive and progressive-relapsing multiple sclerosis.

Carried by the TCR beta cDNA libraries were unique molecular identifiers. TCRdb recomputed calls from the PCR reads with MiXCR, one row per CDR3 protein. This sample has fewer than 850,000 distinct CDR3 sequences, with 30% found just once. The ends were cut back, 5 bases at V and 1 base at J, with 9 bases in the middle. Germline V gene data show CDR1 as SGHAT and CDR2 as FQNNGV. The CDR3 length is 15 residues. Notes on this clonotype: Its matching antigen is unknown.

Whole-study results and caveats: Co-batched samples clustered tightly together by F measure. Relative to controls, patients had about five TRBV segments at higher frequency, with TRBV5-6, TRBV5-1 and TRBV20-1 among these. People with multiple sclerosis had a significantly lower normalized Chao1 diversity than controls did.

The TCR was taken from a girl aged 10 to 17 with multiple sclerosis. The sequencing input was blood. The chain is built from TRBV11-2 and TRBJ2-6, with D hard to call. The CDR3 sequence is CASSRLLSGANVLTF. Here the CDR3 DNA reads TGTGCCAGCAGCCGGCTACTATCTGGGGCCAACGTCCTGACTTTC. The full variable domain, its missing parts supplied by reference TRBV11-2 and TRBJ2-6, is EAGVAQSPRYKIIEKRQSVAFWCNPISGHATLYWYQQILGQGPKLLIQFQNNGVVDDSQLPKDRFSAERLKGVDSTLKIQPAKLEDSAVYLCASSRLLSGANVLTFGAGSRLTVL.